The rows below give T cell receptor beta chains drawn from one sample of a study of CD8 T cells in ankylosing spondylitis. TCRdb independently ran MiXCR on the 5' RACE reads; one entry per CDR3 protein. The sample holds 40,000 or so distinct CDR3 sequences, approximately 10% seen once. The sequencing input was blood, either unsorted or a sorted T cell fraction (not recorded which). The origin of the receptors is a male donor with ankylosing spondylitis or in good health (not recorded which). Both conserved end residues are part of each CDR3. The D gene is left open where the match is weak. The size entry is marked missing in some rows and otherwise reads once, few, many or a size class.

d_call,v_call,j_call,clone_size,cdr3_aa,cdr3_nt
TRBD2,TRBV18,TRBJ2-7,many,CASSRLAGDYEQYF,TGTGCCAGCTCAAGACTAGCGGGAGATTACGAGCAGTACTTC
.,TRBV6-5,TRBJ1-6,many,CASSYSIGGGSPLHF,TGTGCCAGCAGTTACTCTATTGGGGGAGGCTCACCCCTCCACTTT
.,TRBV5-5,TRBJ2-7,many,CASSLSINSYEQYF,TGTGCCAGCAGCTTATCTATAAACTCCTACGAGCAGTACTTC
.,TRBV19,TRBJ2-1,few,CASSRSSGQSYNEQFF,TGTGCCAGTAGTCGGTCGAGCGGGCAGTCCTACAATGAGCAGTTCTTC
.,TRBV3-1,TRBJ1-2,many,CASSQGGRGYTF,TGTGCCAGCAGCCAAGGGGGACGTGGCTACACCTTC
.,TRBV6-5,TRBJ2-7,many,CASSSPLGNLGYEQYF,TGTGCCAGCAGTTCCCCACTAGGCAATCTTGGCTACGAGCAGTACTTC
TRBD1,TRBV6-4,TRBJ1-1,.,CASSDRTGEEAFF,TGTGCCAGCAGTGACCGGACAGGGGAGGAAGCTTTCTTT
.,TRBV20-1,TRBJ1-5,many,CSADSKGWSNQPQHF,TGCAGTGCGGATAGTAAGGGATGGAGCAATCAGCCCCAGCATTTT
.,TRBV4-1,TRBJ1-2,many,CASRGVGEANYGYTF,TGCGCCAGCAGAGGTGTGGGGGAGGCTAACTATGGCTACACCTTC
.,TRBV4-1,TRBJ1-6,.,CASSHPGEGSSPFHF,TGCGCCAGCAGCCACCCGGGCGAAGGGTCATCACCCTTCCACTTT
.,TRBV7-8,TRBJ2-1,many,CASSFRTARGGNNEQFF,TGTGCCAGCAGCTTTCGGACGGCGAGGGGGGGGAACAATGAGCAGTTCTTC
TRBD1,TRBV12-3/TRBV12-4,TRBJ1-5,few,CASRGQESNQPQHF,TGTGCCAGCAGAGGACAGGAGAGCAATCAGCCCCAGCATTTT
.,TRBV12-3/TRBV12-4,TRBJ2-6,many,CASSLVPKALTF,TGTGCCAGCAGTTTAGTCCCCAAGGCCCTGACTTTC
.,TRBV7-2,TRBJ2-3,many,CASRDAAGEGTQYF,TGTGCCAGCAGGGACGCGGCAGGCGAGGGTACGCAGTATTTT
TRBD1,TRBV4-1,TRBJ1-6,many,CASSQEGTGDNSPLHF,TGCGCCAGCAGCCAAGAAGGGACAGGAGATAATTCACCCCTCCACTTT
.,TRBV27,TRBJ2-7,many,CASSLSSAGRIYEQYF,TGTGCCAGCAGTTTATCGAGCGCGGGTCGAATCTACGAGCAGTACTTC
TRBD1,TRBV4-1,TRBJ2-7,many,CASSLSGQGSSYEQYF,TGCGCCAGCAGCCTTTCCGGACAGGGGAGCTCCTACGAGCAGTACTTC
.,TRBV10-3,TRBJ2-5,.,CAISDLGGPQQETQYF,TGTGCCATCAGTGATTTGGGGGGCCCCCAACAAGAGACCCAGTACTTC
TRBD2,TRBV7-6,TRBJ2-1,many,CASSLGLAGDEQFF,TGTGCCAGCAGCTTAGGACTAGCGGGAGACGAGCAGTTCTTC